These T cell receptor beta chains were read from a single sample in a study of cytomegalovirus exposure and HLA in healthy donors. Using immunoSEQ multiplex PCR, the repertoire was profiled, and TCRdb retains in-frame clones only, with some absent. The sample includes more than 85,000 clones, roughly 79% seen only once; the top ten take around 5.3%. The sequencing sample was made of PBMCs. Every receptor here comes from a male donor in good health and CMV-seronegative. The CDR3 runs from the conserved cysteine through the conserved F or W. A D gene is named only where the DNA matches it firmly. Clone sizes are given selectively: once, few, many, or a class where the clone is expanded.

v_gene	j_gene	abundance	d_gene	CDR3nt	CDR3aa
TRBV19	TRBJ1-1	NA	NA	TGTGCCACCCGCCTAGGAAACACTGAAGCTTTCTTT	CATRLGNTEAFF
TRBV5-1	TRBJ1-1	few	TRBD1	TGCGCCAGCAGCTCGAATGGACAGGGTAACACTGAAGCTTTCTTT	CASSSNGQGNTEAFF
TRBV6-1	TRBJ1-5	NA	NA	TGTGCCAGCCGGGAGGGTATCAGCAATCAGCCCCAGCATTTT	CASREGISNQPQHF
TRBV28	TRBJ2-3	NA	NA	TGTGCCAGCAGTTCCCGACCCATGGCGGGTGGCACAGATACGCAGTATTTT	CASSSRPMAGGTDTQYF
TRBV4-3	TRBJ1-2	few	NA	TGCGCCAGCAGCCAAGATATAGGAGGGGCAAGCTATGGCTACACCTTC	CASSQDIGGASYGYTF
TRBV7-6	TRBJ2-7	NA	TRBD1	TGTGCCAGCAGCCCAGGGGGCAGGCCGTACGAGCAGTACTTC	CASSPGGRPYEQYF
TRBV30	TRBJ1-4	NA	TRBD1	TGTGCCTGGAGTGAGACAGGGGTCTATGAAAAACTGTTTTTT	CAWSETGVYEKLFF
TRBV10-1	TRBJ2-1	few	TRBD2	TGCGCCAGTTCCGGGACTAGCTTCGATGAGCAGTTCTTC	CASSGTSFDEQFF
TRBV19	TRBJ2-5	NA	TRBD2	TGTGCCAGTAGTGCCAGACTAGCGGGAGTCGAGACCCAGTACTTC	CASSARLAGVETQYF
TRBV5-4	TRBJ2-5	NA	NA	TGTGCCAGCACCCTAGTCCATGCCCAAGAGACCCAGTACTTC	CASTLVHAQETQYF
TRBV28	TRBJ1-5	NA	TRBD1	TGTGCCAGCAGTCTAACGGGACAGGGTGATCAGCCCCAGCATTTT	CASSLTGQGDQPQHF